This T cell receptor (beta chain) originates from a study of T cell repertoires in cytomegalovirus infection. Study-wide context: Selection of CMV epitopes for the study included recently identified HLA-C-restricted and well-studied HLA-B-restricted ones. Indications came from public TCR beta signatures; they pointed to CMV infection and to a matching HLA type. Overall study results and limits: HLA-C-restricted TCR beta clonotypes specific for CMV led the ex vivo response. Identification of carriers of CMV plus the relevant HLA was performed using cumulative public TCR beta family frequency.

TCRdb independently ran MiXCR on the reads; one entry per CDR3 protein. The sample has hundreds of thousands of distinct CDR3 sequences, 33% seen once. This clonotype was seen at least ten times. Antigen: not known. This material consisted of cultured PBMCs, taken from culture after CMV antigen stimulation. This TCR was sampled from a human donor in good health (CMV status not recorded). Some clones in this sample may be carry-over from other donors' samples.

The CDR3 spells CASSRVRDTEAFF. CDR3 in DNA: TGTGCCAGCAGTCGAGTTAGGGACACTGAAGCTTTCTTT. This chain connects TRBV12-3 or TRBV12-4 to TRBJ1-1; no firm D call. The ends were cut back, 5 bases at V and 3 bases at J, with 10 bases in the middle. The CDR3 consists of 13 residues.